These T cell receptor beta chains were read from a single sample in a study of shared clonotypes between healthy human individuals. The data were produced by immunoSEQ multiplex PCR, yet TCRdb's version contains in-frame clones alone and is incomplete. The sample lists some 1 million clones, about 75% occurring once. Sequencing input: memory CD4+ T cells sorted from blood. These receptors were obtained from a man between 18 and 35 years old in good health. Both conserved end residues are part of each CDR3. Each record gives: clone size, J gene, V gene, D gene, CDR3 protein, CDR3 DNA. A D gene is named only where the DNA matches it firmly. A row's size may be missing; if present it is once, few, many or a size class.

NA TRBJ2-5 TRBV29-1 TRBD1 CSVEDRGRLGEAQYF TGCAGCGTTGAGGACAGGGGGCGACTTGGGGAGGCCCAGTACTTC
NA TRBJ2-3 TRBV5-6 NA CASSLLSGNADTQYF TGTGCCAGCAGCTTGTTATCGGGAAATGCAGATACGCAGTATTTT
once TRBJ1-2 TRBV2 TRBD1 CASSERRTGDGYTF TGTGCCAGCAGTGAAAGGAGGACAGGGGACGGCTACACCTTC
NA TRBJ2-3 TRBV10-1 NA CASSPPGTDTQYF TGCGCCAGCAGCCCTCCTGGGACAGATACGCAGTATTTT
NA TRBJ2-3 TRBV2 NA CASSRSRTSTDTQYF TGTGCCAGCAGCCGTTCCAGGACAAGCACAGATACGCAGTATTTT
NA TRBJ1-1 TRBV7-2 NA CASSPGQLEAFF TGTGCCAGCAGCCCCGGACAGCTTGAAGCTTTCTTT
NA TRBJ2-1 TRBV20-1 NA CSADWNEQFF TGCAGTGCTGACTGGAATGAGCAGTTCTTC
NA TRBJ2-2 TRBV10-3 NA CAISPTGNPGELFF TGTGCCATCAGCCCCACCGGGAACCCCGGGGAGCTGTTTTTT
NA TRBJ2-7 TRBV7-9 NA CASSSSVREQYF TGTGCCAGCAGCTCCTCAGTGAGGGAGCAGTACTTC
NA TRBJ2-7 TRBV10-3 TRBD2 CAISTGLAGSEQYF TGTGCCATCAGTACGGGACTAGCGGGATCCGAGCAGTACTTC
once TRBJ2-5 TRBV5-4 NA CASSSGLGRQETQYF TGTGCCAGCAGCTCGGGATTAGGGCGGCAAGAGACCCAGTACTTC
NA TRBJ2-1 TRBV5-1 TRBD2 CASSRGTSGRQGEQFF TGCGCCAGCAGCCGTGGGACTAGCGGGAGGCAGGGTGAGCAGTTCTTC
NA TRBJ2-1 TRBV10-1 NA CASSPGTSSYNEQFF TGCGCCAGCTCGCCAGGGACCAGTTCCTACAATGAGCAGTTCTTC
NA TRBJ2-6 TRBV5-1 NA CASSFDSSGANVLTF TGCGCCAGCAGCTTTGATTCCTCTGGGGCCAACGTCCTGACTTTC